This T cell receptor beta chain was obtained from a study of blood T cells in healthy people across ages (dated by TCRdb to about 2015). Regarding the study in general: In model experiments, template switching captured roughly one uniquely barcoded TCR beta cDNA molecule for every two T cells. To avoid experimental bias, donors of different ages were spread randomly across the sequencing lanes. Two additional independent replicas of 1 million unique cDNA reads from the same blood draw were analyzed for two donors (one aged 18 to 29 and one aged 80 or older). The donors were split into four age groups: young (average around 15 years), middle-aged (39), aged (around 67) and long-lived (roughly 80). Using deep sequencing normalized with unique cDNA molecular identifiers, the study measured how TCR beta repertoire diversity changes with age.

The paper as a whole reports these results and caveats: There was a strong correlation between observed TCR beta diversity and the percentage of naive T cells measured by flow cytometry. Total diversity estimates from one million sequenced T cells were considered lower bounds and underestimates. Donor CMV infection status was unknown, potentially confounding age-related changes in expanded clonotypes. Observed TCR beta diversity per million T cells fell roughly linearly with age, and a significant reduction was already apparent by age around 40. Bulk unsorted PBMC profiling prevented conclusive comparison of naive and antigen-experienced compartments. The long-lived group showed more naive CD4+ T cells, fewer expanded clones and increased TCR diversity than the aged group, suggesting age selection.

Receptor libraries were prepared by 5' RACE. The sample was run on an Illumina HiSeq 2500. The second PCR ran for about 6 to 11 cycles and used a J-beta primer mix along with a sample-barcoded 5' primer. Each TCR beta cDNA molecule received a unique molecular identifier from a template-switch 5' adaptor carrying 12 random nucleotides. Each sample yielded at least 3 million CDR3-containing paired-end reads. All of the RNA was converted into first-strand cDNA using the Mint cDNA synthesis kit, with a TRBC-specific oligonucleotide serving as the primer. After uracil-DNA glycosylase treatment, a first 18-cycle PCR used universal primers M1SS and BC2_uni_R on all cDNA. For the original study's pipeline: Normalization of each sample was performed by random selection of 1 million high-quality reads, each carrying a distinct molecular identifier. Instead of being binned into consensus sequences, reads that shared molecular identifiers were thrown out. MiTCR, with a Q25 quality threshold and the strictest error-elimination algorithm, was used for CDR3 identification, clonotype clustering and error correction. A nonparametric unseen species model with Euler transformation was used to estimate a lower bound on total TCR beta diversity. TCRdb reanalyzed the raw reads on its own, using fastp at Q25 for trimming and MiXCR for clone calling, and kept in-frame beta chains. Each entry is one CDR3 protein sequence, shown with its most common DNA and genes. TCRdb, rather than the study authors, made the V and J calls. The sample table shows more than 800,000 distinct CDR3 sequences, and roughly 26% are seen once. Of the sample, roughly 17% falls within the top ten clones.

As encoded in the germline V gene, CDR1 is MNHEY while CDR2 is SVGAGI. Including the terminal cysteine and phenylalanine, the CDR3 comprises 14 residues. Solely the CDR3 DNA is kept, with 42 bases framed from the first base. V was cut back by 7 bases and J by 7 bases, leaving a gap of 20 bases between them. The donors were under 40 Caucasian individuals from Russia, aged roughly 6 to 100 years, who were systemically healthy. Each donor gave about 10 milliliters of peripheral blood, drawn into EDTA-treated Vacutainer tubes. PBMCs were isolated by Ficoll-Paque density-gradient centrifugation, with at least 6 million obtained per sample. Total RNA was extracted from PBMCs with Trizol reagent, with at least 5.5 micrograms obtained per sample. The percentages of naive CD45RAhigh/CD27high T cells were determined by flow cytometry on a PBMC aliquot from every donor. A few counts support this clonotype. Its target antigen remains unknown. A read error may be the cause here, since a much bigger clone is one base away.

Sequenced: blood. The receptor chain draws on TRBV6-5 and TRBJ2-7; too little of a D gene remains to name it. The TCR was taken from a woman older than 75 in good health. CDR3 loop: CASTTGPIYNEQYF. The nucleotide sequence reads TGTGCCAGCACCACGGGCCCTATATACAATGAGCAGTACTTC.